This is a list of T cell receptor beta chains from one sample in a study of cytomegalovirus exposure and HLA in healthy donors. Profiled with immunoSEQ multiplex PCR; TCRdb holds only in-frame clones, not every one. The table lists roughly 130,000 clones, around four fifths of them singletons, with approximately 11% in the top ten. Sequenced input: PBMCs. The receptors stem from a male donor in good health and CMV-seropositive. CDR3s include the opening cysteine and the closing phenylalanine or tryptophan. Fields, in order: D gene, J gene, V gene, clone size, CDR3 DNA, CDR3 protein. D genes are given only for firm matches. Size is stated for part of the rows, as once, few or many counts, or as a class when the clone is expanded.

TRBD1,TRBJ1-1,TRBV4-1,-,TGCGCCAGCAGCCCCCGGACAGGGCTGAACACTGAAGCTTTCTTT,CASSPRTGLNTEAFF
TRBD2,TRBJ2-3,TRBV7-2,-,TGTGCCAGCGCCTCCCCGGGACTAGCCCCAGATACGCAGTATTTT,CASASPGLAPDTQYF
-,TRBJ2-7,TRBV18,-,TGTGCCACCACTCGAGACTCCAGGGGTACGAGATTTTACGAGCAGTACTTC,CATTRDSRGTRFYEQYF
-,TRBJ2-7,TRBV27,-,TGTGCCAGCAGTTTGGACAGATCCTACGAGCAGTACTTC,CASSLDRSYEQYF
-,TRBJ2-3,TRBV28,-,TGTGCCAGCAGTTTATCTGATACGCAGTATTTT,CASSLSDTQYF
TRBD2,TRBJ2-1,TRBV11-2,-,TGTGCCAGCAGCTATATAGCGGGAAGAGCTTCCAATGAGCAGTTCTTC,CASSYIAGRASNEQFF
-,TRBJ2-7,TRBV2,-,TGTGCCAGCACCTCCGAGGGGGGGCTAGGCGAGCAGTACTTC,CASTSEGGLGEQYF
TRBD1,TRBJ1-5,TRBV29-1,-,TGCAGCGTCGGTGACAGGGGTGGCAATCAGCCCCAGCATTTT,CSVGDRGGNQPQHF
-,TRBJ1-4,TRBV19,-,TGTGCCACCGCAGTTGGGGAGCCAACTAATGAAAAACTGTTTTTT,CATAVGEPTNEKLFF
-,TRBJ1-1,TRBV27,-,TGTGCCAGCAGTTTGTTCAGGGCGGGGACTGAAGCTTTCTTT,CASSLFRAGTEAFF
TRBD2,TRBJ2-1,TRBV18,once,TGTGCCAGCTCACTCTCGCCCGGGACTAGTGTGCTAGATGAGCAGTTCTTC,CASSLSPGTSVLDEQFF
TRBD2,TRBJ2-1,TRBV9,few,TGTGCCAGCTCCGAGCGGGATACCTTCAATGAGCAGTTCTTC,CASSERDTFNEQFF
TRBD2,TRBJ2-7,TRBV5-1,-,TGCGCCAGCAGCTTGGATTTGGCGGGGGAGGCCTACGAGCAGTACTTC,CASSLDLAGEAYEQYF
TRBD1,TRBJ2-3,TRBV28,-,TGTGCCAGCAGTTCCTCGACAGGGGGCGCAGAAAGAGATACGCAGTATTTT,CASSSSTGGAERDTQYF
TRBD1,TRBJ1-5,TRBV28,-,TGTGCCAGCAGTATCAGGGGGTCCTATCAGCCCCAGCATTTT,CASSIRGSYQPQHF
-,TRBJ1-5,TRBV4-3,-,TGCGCCAGCAGCCAGCACAGCTATAATCAGCCCCAGCATTTT,CASSQHSYNQPQHF
TRBD2,TRBJ2-5,TRBV28,-,TGTGCCAGCAGTTTAGGTCTAGCGGGAGTTGAGACCCAGTACTTC,CASSLGLAGVETQYF
-,TRBJ2-7,TRBV27,-,TGTGCCAGCAGTTTAGCAGGCGACAACTACGAGCAGTACTTC,CASSLAGDNYEQYF
-,TRBJ1-4,TRBV4-3,-,TGCGCCAGCAGCCAAGATCTCCAGATAAGAAATGAAAAACTGTTTTTT,CASSQDLQIRNEKLFF
TRBD1,TRBJ2-1,TRBV29-1,-,TGCAGCGTTGCAGGACAGGGGTTCAATGAGCAGTTCTTC,CSVAGQGFNEQFF
TRBD1,TRBJ1-1,TRBV20-1,-,TGCAGTGCGGGGACAGGGACTGAAGCTTTCTTT,CSAGTGTEAFF
TRBD2,TRBJ2-1,TRBV19,-,TGTGCCAGTAGTTTAGCGGGAGGGTCCTACAATGAGCAGTTCTTC,CASSLAGGSYNEQFF
-,TRBJ1-3,TRBV7-8,-,TGTGCCAGCAGCTTAGGCGTCTCTGGAAACACCATATATTTT,CASSLGVSGNTIYF
TRBD2,TRBJ2-3,TRBV28,-,TGTGCCAGCAGTTCCCCCGGGACTAGCGGTAGAGGGTGGACGCAGTATTTT,CASSSPGTSGRGWTQYF
TRBD2,TRBJ2-3,TRBV15,-,TGTGCCACCAGCAGAGCATCGACCTCTAGCGGAGGCACAGATACGCAGTATTTT,CATSRASTSSGGTDTQYF
TRBD2,TRBJ2-7,TRBV4-2,-,TGTGCCAGCAGCCTCCGGACTAGCGGGAGAGGTTCCTACGAGCAGTACTTC,CASSLRTSGRGSYEQYF
-,TRBJ2-2,TRBV29-1,-,TGCAGCGTTGTTGGGGGGAGTGGGCCCGGGGAGCTGTTTTTT,CSVVGGSGPGELFF
-,TRBJ2-7,TRBV28,-,TGTGCCAGCAGTTCCCCTATTGCGTACGAGCAGTACTTC,CASSSPIAYEQYF
-,TRBJ2-1,TRBV19,-,TGTGCCAGTAGTATAGTTACAAATGAGCAGTTCTTC,CASSIVTNEQFF
-,TRBJ1-5,TRBV4-1,few,TGCGCCAGCAGCCAAGATTGGCGCAATCAGCCCCAGCATTTT,CASSQDWRNQPQHF
-,TRBJ2-1,TRBV6-5,-,TGTGCCAGCAGCTTTAGGGGCTACAATGAGCAGTTCTTC,CASSFRGYNEQFF
-,TRBJ1-4,TRBV7-9,few,TGTTCCAGCAGCTTACGTGAAAAACTGTTTTTT,CSSSLREKLFF
TRBD2,TRBJ2-5,TRBV5-4,-,TGTGCCAGCAGCTCAGAGACTAGCCCGGAGACCCAGTACTTC,CASSSETSPETQYF
TRBD1,TRBJ2-7,TRBV30,-,TGTGCCTCCGGACAGGGGGCTATCGGAGAGCAGTACTTC,CASGQGAIGEQYF
-,TRBJ2-4,TRBV21-1,-,TGTGCCAGCAGCAAAGAGGAGGGTTTGAAAGCCAAAAACATTCAGTACTTC,CASSKEEGLKAKNIQYF
TRBD1,TRBJ1-4,TRBV7-2,-,TGTGCCAGCAGCTTAGCGCCGCACAGGGGTAGCGAAAAACTGTTTTTT,CASSLAPHRGSEKLFF
-,TRBJ2-7,TRBV7-9,-,TGTGCCAGCAGCTCCCCCGGAGGCTACGAGCAGTACTTC,CASSSPGGYEQYF
TRBD1,TRBJ2-3,TRBV5-5,once,TGTGCCAGCAGCTTGCAGGGGGCAGATACGCAGTATTTT,CASSLQGADTQYF
-,TRBJ2-7,TRBV11-2,-,TGTGCCAGCAGCTTAGGGTCTAATGACAACGGCTTCTACGAGCAGTACTTC,CASSLGSNDNGFYEQYF